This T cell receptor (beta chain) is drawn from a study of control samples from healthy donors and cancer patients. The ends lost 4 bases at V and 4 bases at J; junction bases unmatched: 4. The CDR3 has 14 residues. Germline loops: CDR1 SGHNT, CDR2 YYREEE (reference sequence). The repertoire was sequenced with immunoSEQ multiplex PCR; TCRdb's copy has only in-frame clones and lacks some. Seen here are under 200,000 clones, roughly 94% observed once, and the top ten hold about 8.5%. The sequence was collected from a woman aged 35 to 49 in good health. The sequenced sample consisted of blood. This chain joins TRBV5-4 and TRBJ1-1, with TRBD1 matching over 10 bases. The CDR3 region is CASSLDRGPTEAFF. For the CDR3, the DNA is TGTGCCAGCAGCCTAGACAGGGGGCCCACTGAAGCTTTCTTT.